The subject of this entry is one T cell receptor (beta chain). The data were obtained in a study of T cell changes during pregnancy in multiple sclerosis. The protocol was immunoSEQ multiplex PCR, while the TCRdb copy is restricted to in-frame clones and leaves out a portion. The sample shows 40,000 to 60,000 clones, approximately 89% of them seen only once. Germline CDR1 is SGHRS and CDR2 is YFSETQ. The V gene end was trimmed by 4 bases and the J gene end by 1 base; junction bases not matched to a gene: 5. CDR3 size: 15 residues. This sequence was found in a female donor with multiple sclerosis, enrolled in a pregnancy study. This sample comprised CD8+ T cells from peripheral blood mononuclear cells, obtained in the second trimester of pregnancy. The chain links TRBV5-1 to TRBJ2-3; 8 bases line up with TRBD2. The CDR3 reads CASSAGGAGTDTQYF. In DNA, the CDR3 is TGCGCCAGCAGCGCCGGGGGGGCGGGCACAGATACGCAGTATTTT. Filled out from reference TRBV5-1 and TRBJ2-3, the complete variable domain reads KAGVTQTPRYLIKTRGQQVTLSCSPISGHRSVSWYQQTPGQGLQFLFEYFSETQRNKGNFPGRFSGRQFSNSRSEMNVSTLELGDSALYLCASSAGGAGTDTQYFGPGTRLTVL.